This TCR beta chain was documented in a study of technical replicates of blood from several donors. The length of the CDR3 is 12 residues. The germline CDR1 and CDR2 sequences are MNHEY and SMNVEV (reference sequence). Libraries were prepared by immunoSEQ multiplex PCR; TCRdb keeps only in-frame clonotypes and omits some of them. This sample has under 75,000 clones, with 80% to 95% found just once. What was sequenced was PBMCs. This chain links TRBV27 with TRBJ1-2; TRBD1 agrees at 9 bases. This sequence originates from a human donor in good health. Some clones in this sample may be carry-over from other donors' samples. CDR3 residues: CDPGQGVYGYTF. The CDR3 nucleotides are TGTGACCCGGGACAGGGTGTCTATGGCTACACCTTC.